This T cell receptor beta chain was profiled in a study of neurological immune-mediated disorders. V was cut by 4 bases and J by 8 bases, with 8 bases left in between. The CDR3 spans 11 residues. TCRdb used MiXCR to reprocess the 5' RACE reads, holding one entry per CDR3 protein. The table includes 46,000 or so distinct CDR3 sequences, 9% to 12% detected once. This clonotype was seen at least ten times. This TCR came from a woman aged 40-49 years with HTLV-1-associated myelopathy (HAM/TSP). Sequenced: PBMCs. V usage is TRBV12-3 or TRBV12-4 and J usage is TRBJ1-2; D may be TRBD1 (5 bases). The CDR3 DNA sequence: TGTGCCAGCAGTTGGGGGAGCGGCTACACCTTC. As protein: CASSWGSGYTF.